This T cell receptor (beta chain) was found in a study of blood T cell repertoires in COVID-19. For the study at large: Samples came from the United States, Italy and Spain, spanning acute and convalescent COVID-19.

Trimming removed 4 bases at V and 4 bases at J, with 10 bases between. The CDR3 runs 13 residues. Germline CDR1 LGHDT, CDR2 YNNKEL (reference sequence). Original processing notes: Estimates of nucleated cell counts were drawn from the amplification of reference gene primers. Assay: immunoSEQ multiplex PCR; the TCRdb copy retains only in-frame clones and omits some. V and J calls and clone size come straight from that table; D and trimming were deduced from the DNA. The sample yields about 420,000 clones, 70% to 90% seen once. The V and J genes are TRBV3-1 (or the pseudogene TRBV3-2) and TRBJ1-2; D gene uncertain. Sequencing input: peripheral blood. This receptor was obtained from a young man with COVID-19, enrolled during active disease. In DNA, the CDR3 is TGTGCCAGCAGCCGCGTCAACGGCTATGGCTACACCTTC. This encodes CASSRVNGYGYTF.